This TCR beta chain is drawn from a study of blood T cell repertoires in COVID-19. Study in general: The study drew acute and convalescent COVID-19 samples from the United States, Italy and Spain.

Sequencing used immunoSEQ multiplex PCR; TCRdb keeps in-frame clones, though not all of them. The table has 46,000 or so clones, approximately 82% seen once; the top ten hold roughly 12%. This clone occurred once. This CDR3 spans 18 amino acids. J is TRBJ2-6 and V is TRBV21-1; no check of the table's D call, TRBD2, against the DNA was made. TRBV21-1 is given as a pseudogene. The TCR sequence derives from a human donor in a cohort sampled during active COVID-19. The sample taken for sequencing was peripheral blood. This CDR3 is CASSPWGDVDSGANVLTF. CDR3 in DNA: TGTGCCAGCAGCCCCTGGGGGGACGTGGACTCTGGGGCCAACGTCCTGACTTTC.